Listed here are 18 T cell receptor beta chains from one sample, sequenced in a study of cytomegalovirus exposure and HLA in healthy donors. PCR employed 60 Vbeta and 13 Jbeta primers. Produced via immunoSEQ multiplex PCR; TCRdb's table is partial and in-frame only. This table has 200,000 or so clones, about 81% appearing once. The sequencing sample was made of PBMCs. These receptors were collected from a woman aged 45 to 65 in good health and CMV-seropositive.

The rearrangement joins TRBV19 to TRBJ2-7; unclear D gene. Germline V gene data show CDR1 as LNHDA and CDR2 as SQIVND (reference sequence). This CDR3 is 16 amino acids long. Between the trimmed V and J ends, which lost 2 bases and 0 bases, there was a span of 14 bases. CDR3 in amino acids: CASSIYWAENSYEQYF. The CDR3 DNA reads TGTGCCAGTAGTATATATTGGGCAGAGAACTCCTACGAGCAGTACTTC.

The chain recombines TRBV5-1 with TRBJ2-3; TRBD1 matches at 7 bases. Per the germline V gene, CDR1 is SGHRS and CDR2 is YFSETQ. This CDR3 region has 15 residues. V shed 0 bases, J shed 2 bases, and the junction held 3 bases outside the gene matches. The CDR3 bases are TGCGCCAGCAGCTTGGACAGGGGATACACAGATACGCAGTATTTT. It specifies CASSLDRGYTDTQYF.

The DNA of the CDR3 is TGCGCCAGCAGCCCGACTAGTAGTGAGCAGTTCTTC. Residues: CASSPTSSEQFF. The V and J genes are TRBV10-2 and TRBJ2-1, with D possibly TRBD2 on 6 matching bases. CDR1 is WSHSY, CDR2 SAAADI, per germline. The V gene lost 6 bases and the J gene lost 9 bases, with 12 bases spanning the gap. The CDR3 runs to 12 residues.

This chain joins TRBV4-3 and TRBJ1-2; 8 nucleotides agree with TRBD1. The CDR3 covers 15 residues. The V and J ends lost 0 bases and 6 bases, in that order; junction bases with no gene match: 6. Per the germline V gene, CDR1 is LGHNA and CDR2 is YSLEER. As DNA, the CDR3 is TGCGCCAGCAGCCAAGATTCACGACAGGGGAATGGCTACACCTTC. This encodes CASSQDSRQGNGYTF.

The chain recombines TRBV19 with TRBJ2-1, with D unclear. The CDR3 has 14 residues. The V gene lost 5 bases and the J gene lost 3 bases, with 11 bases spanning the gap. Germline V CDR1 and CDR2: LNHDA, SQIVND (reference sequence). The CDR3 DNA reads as TGTGCCAGTAGTGAGGCAGCGCGCTACAATGAGCAGTTCTTC. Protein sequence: CASSEAARYNEQFF.

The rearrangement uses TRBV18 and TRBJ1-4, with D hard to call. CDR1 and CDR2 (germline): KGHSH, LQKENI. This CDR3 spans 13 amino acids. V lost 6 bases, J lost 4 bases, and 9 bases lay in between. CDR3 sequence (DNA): TGTGCCAGCTCGCCGGGGATTAATGAAAAACTGTTTTTT. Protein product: CASSPGINEKLFF. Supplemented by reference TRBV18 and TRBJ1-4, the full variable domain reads NAGVMQNPRHLVRRRGQEARLRCSPMKGHSHVYWYRQLPEEGLKFMVYLQKENIIDESGMPKERFSAEFPKEGPSILRIQQVVRGDSAAYFCASSPGINEKLFFGSGTQLSVL.

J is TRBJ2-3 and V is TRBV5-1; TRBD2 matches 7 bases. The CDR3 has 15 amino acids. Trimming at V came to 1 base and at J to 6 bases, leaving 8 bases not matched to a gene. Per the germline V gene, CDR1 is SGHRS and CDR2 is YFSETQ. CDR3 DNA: TGCGCCAGCAGCTTGATGGGACTAAGTTCCGATACGCAGTATTTT. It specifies CASSLMGLSSDTQYF.

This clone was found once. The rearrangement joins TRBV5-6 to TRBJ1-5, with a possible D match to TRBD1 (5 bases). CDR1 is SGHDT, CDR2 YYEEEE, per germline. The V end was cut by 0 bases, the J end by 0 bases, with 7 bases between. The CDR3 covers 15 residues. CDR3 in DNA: TGTGCCAGCAGCTTGGTCAGGGCTAGCAATCAGCCCCAGCATTTT. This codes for CASSLVRASNQPQHF.

The CDR3 reads CASSFQDGGGYGYTF. As DNA, the CDR3 is TGTGCCAGCAGTTTTCAGGATGGGGGGGGGTATGGCTACACCTTC. This rearrangement joins TRBV28 to TRBJ1-2; maybe TRBD1 (5 bases). The CDR3 runs to 15 residues. The ends were cut back, 3 bases at V and 5 bases at J, with 16 bases in the middle. The germline V gene has CDR1 MDHEN and CDR2 SYDVKM.

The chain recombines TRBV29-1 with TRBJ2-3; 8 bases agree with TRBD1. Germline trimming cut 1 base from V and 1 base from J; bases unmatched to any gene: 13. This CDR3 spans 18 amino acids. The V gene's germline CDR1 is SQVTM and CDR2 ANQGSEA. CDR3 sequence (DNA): TGCAGCGTTGAAGGAGTTGGGACAGGTTCCTGGGGCACAGATACGCAGTATTTT. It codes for CSVEGVGTGSWGTDTQYF.

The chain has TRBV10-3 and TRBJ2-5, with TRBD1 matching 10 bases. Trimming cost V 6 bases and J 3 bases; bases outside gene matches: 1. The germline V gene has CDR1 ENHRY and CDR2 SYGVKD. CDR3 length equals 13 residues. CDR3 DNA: TGTGCCATCAGGGACAGGGGGGAAGAGACCCAGTACTTC. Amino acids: CAIRDRGEETQYF.

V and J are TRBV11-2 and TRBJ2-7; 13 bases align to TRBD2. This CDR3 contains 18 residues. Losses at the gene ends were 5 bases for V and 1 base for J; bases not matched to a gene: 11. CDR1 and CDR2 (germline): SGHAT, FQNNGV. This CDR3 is CASSHGTSGAIRSYEQYF. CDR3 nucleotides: TGTGCCAGCAGCCATGGGACTAGCGGGGCTATCAGGTCCTACGAGCAGTACTTC.

The CDR3 DNA is TGTGCCAGCTCACCAGGGACAGCATATGAAAAACTGTTTTTT. Protein: CASSPGTAYEKLFF. The chain uses TRBV18 and TRBJ1-4; 7 bases are a match to TRBD1. V lost 2 bases and J lost 6; bases outside the gene matches: 3. The CDR3 runs 14 residues. Germline values: CDR1 KGHSH, CDR2 LQKENI.

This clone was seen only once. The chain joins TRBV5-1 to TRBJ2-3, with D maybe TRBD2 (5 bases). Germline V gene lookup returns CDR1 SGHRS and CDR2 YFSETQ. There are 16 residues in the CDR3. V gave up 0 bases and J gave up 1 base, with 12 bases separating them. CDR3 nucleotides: TGCGCCAGCAGCTTGGGAGAGGGTGGGGGCACAGATACGCAGTATTTT. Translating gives CASSLGEGGGTDTQYF. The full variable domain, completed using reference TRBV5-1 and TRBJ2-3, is KAGVTQTPRYLIKTRGQQVTLSCSPISGHRSVSWYQQTPGQGLQFLFEYFSETQRNKGNFPGRFSGRQFSNSRSEMNVSTLELGDSALYLCASSLGEGGGTDTQYFGPGTRLTVL.

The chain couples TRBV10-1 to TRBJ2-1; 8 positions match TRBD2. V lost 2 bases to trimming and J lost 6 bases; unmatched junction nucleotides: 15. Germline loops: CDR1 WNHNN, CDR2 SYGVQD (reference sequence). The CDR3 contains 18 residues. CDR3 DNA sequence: TGCGCCAGCAGTGAGGACCCCCCGGGAGGGGTAGCGGGCAATGAGCAGTTCTTC. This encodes CASSEDPPGGVAGNEQFF.

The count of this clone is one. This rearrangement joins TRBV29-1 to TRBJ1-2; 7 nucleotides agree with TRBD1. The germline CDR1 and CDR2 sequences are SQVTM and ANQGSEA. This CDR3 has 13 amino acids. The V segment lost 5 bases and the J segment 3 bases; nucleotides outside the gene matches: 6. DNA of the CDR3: TGCAGCGTTCGACAGGGTACGGACTATGGCTACACCTTC. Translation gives CSVRQGTDYGYTF.

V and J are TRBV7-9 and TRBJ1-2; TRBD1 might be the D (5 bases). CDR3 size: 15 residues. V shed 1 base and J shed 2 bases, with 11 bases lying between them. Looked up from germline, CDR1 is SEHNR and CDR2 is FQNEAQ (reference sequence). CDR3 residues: CASSLVGGENYGYTF. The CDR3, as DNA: TGTGCCAGCAGCTTAGTTGGAGGGGAGAACTATGGCTACACCTTC.

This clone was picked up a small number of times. CDR3 sequence: CASSPGGGTDTQYF. The DNA for the CDR3 is TGTGCCAGCTCACCCGGCGGGGGGACAGATACGCAGTATTTT. This rearrangement joins TRBV18 to TRBJ2-3; 8 bases agree with TRBD2. CDR1 is KGHSH and CDR2 is LQKENI in the germline V gene. Unmatched junction bases numbered 2, after V lost 3 bases and J lost 3 bases. This CDR3 comprises 14 residues.